These T cell receptor beta chains were read from a single sample in a study of T-cell memory formation after mild COVID-19. TCRdb re-analysed the 5' RACE reads in MiXCR, keeping a single row per CDR3 protein. Of a few hundred thousand distinct CDR3 sequences in the sample, about 24% were seen once. Sequenced material: PBMCs or a T cell subset sorted from them (not recorded which). The receptors come from an adult woman who had mild COVID-19 (a few samples of this study predate the infection). Cell type and time point are not known. The CDR3 runs from the conserved cysteine through the conserved F or W. Each record gives: D gene, clone size, J gene, V gene, CDR3 DNA, CDR3 protein. The D gene is left open where the match is weak. The listing skips clone size in some rows; elsewhere it reads once, few, many or a size class.

- | - | TRBJ1-1 | TRBV5-6 | TGTGCCAGCAGAACAGGGTTTCCGCCGTCCGGAGCTTTCTTT | CASRTGFPPSGAFF
- | - | TRBJ1-4 | TRBV7-8 | TGTGCCAGCAGCTTAGAACACGCTAATGAAAAACTGTTTTTT | CASSLEHANEKLFF
TRBD2 | many | TRBJ2-1 | TRBV5-1 | TGCGCCAGCAGCCCGATAGCGGGGGGGCTGAAGGGTGAGCAGTTCTTC | CASSPIAGGLKGEQFF
TRBD2 | - | TRBJ2-1 | TRBV6-5 | TGTGCCAGCAGTTCGCCGGGACTAGCGGGAGGGAGCTCCTACAATGAGCAGTTCTTC | CASSSPGLAGGSSYNEQFF
TRBD2 | few | TRBJ2-2 | TRBV5-1 | TGCGCCAGCAGCTTGAGCGGCGCTAGCGGGAGGTCAAGGAACACCGGGGAGCTGTTTTTT | CASSLSGASGRSRNTGELFF
- | few | TRBJ1-1 | TRBV6-5 | TGTGCCAGCAGTTACCCAGGGGCAAACACTGAAGCTTTCTTT | CASSYPGANTEAFF
- | few | TRBJ2-7 | TRBV6-2/TRBV6-3 | TGTGCCAGCAGTTACCGGCAAGGTGTCTACGAGCAGTACTTC | CASSYRQGVYEQYF
- | - | TRBJ1-4 | TRBV6-4 | TGTGCCAGCAGTGTCGTCTGGGGTGAAAAACTGTTTTTT | CASSVVWGEKLFF
- | - | TRBJ1-2 | TRBV30 | TGTGCCTGGACCCCTGGAGACATCTATGGCTACACCTTC | CAWTPGDIYGYTF
TRBD2 | - | TRBJ2-1 | TRBV7-6 | TGTGCCAGCAGCCCAGCGGGGGCCAGCTCCTACAATGAGCAGTTCTTC | CASSPAGASSYNEQFF
- | - | TRBJ2-7 | TRBV7-2 | TGTGCCAGCAGCCCAATGAGGGGGGCCTCCTACGAGCAGTACTTC | CASSPMRGASYEQYF
- | many | TRBJ1-6 | TRBV3-1 | TGTGCCAGCAGCCAAAAAAGATTGGGCCCACCCCTCCACTTT | CASSQKRLGPPLHF
- | - | TRBJ2-7 | TRBV7-6 | TGTGCCAGCAGCTTAGGGGACGGGGGGCGGTACGAGCAGTACTTC | CASSLGDGGRYEQYF
- | - | TRBJ1-2 | TRBV7-6 | TGTGCCAGCAGCTTAGGTGCGGACCCTGGCTATGGCTACACCTTC | CASSLGADPGYGYTF
- | - | TRBJ1-2 | TRBV12-3/TRBV12-4 | TGTGCCAGCACCTCGGACACCGATACCTATGGCTACACCTTC | CASTSDTDTYGYTF
- | - | TRBJ2-6 | TRBV5-6 | TGTGCCAGCCTACTAGGCAAGAAGATGGGCTCTGGGGCCAACGTCCTGACTTTC | CASLLGKKMGSGANVLTF